The rows below give T cell receptor beta chains drawn from one sample of a study of T cell responses to AZD1222 COVID-19 vaccine. This table comes from immunoSEQ multiplex PCR, and its TCRdb copy is limited to in-frame clones, with some not included. The sample has about 76,000 clones; roughly 90% are singletons. This material consisted of peripheral blood, taken on day 0 of MenACWY control vaccination. The receptor source for this set is an adult in good health. Each CDR3 is given without its conserved first and last residue. Each record gives: CDR3 protein, clone size, J gene, V gene. Size is stated for part of the rows, as once, few or many counts, or as a class when the clone is expanded.

CDR3: ASSLTLHEQF
size: .
J: TRBJ2-1
V: TRBV12-3/TRBV12-4

CDR3: ASSPSRSSYEQY
size: .
J: TRBJ2-7
V: TRBV18

CDR3: ASSFTDGRSGNTIY
size: .
J: TRBJ1-3
V: TRBV5-1

CDR3: ATSDPRTSATQY
size: .
J: TRBJ2-5
V: TRBV24-1

CDR3: ASSQDYSSGADTQY
size: few
J: TRBJ2-3
V: TRBV4-3

CDR3: ASSLFRHENTEAF
size: .
J: TRBJ1-1
V: TRBV5-1

CDR3: ASSEGVSGIETQY
size: .
J: TRBJ2-5
V: TRBV6-1

CDR3: ASSFSTGSYGYT
size: once
J: TRBJ1-2
V: TRBV28

CDR3: ASSFDRETQY
size: .
J: TRBJ2-5
V: TRBV5-6

CDR3: ASSFPDTYEQY
size: .
J: TRBJ2-7
V: TRBV7-2

CDR3: ASSLLGPADTQY
size: .
J: TRBJ2-3
V: TRBV13

CDR3: ASSRGGALGTDTQY
size: .
J: TRBJ2-3
V: TRBV28

CDR3: ASSLVAAPLEEQY
size: .
J: TRBJ2-7
V: TRBV7-7

CDR3: AWSPSNQPQH
size: .
J: TRBJ1-5
V: TRBV30

CDR3: ASSGADGVNTEAF
size: .
J: TRBJ1-1
V: TRBV5-4

CDR3: ASSPIGWAGGLTDTQY
size: .
J: TRBJ2-3
V: TRBV3-1/TRBV3-2

CDR3: ATSSSNTGELF
size: .
J: TRBJ2-2
V: TRBV15

CDR3: ASSPQPEGRNEQF
size: .
J: TRBJ2-1
V: TRBV18

CDR3: ASSVRANTEAF
size: .
J: TRBJ1-1
V: TRBV19

CDR3: ASSNRDLQSPLH
size: .
J: TRBJ1-6
V: TRBV7-2

CDR3: ASSLGTSGNTIY
size: .
J: TRBJ1-3
V: TRBV5-1

CDR3: ASSLRGPGGTYLAVYGYT
size: .
J: TRBJ1-2
V: TRBV27

CDR3: SVETGSSYEQY
size: .
J: TRBJ2-7
V: TRBV29-1

CDR3: ASRAGLQSSYEQY
size: .
J: TRBJ2-7
V: TRBV6-5

CDR3: ASSPSNREQY
size: .
J: TRBJ2-7
V: TRBV5-1

CDR3: ASSFLEAPPDEQY
size: .
J: TRBJ2-7
V: TRBV28

CDR3: ASRLRDRVNSPLH
size: .
J: TRBJ1-6
V: TRBV6-5

CDR3: ASSIYQEEKLF
size: .
J: TRBJ1-4
V: TRBV19

CDR3: AAAVSARGEQY
size: once
J: TRBJ2-7
V: TRBV10-2

CDR3: ASSPSGMLSDTQY
size: .
J: TRBJ2-3
V: TRBV3-1/TRBV3-2

CDR3: ASSRQDFNSPLH
size: .
J: TRBJ1-6
V: TRBV5-6

CDR3: AISEPQGGVTGELF
size: few
J: TRBJ2-2
V: TRBV10-3

CDR3: ASSNRGRNTGELF
size: .
J: TRBJ2-2
V: TRBV6-5

CDR3: ATSRDLSDSQF
size: .
J: TRBJ2-1
V: TRBV15

CDR3: ASRAATVQNEKLF
size: once
J: TRBJ1-4
V: TRBV6-5

CDR3: ASSVDDWRGSYEQY
size: .
J: TRBJ2-7
V: TRBV9

CDR3: ASSQELTGTPNSPLH
size: .
J: TRBJ1-6
V: TRBV3-1/TRBV3-2

CDR3: SATEDQPQH
size: .
J: TRBJ1-5
V: TRBV20-1

CDR3: ASSHDYDQPQH
size: once
J: TRBJ1-5
V: TRBV5-4

CDR3: ASREGGSYEQY
size: .
J: TRBJ2-7
V: TRBV28

CDR3: ASRPGLAGVVGTDTQY
size: .
J: TRBJ2-3
V: TRBV28